These 18 T cell receptor beta chains came from one sample sequenced in a study of cytomegalovirus exposure and HLA in healthy donors. The study ran its PCR with 60 Vbeta and 13 Jbeta primers. The repertoire was sequenced with immunoSEQ multiplex PCR; TCRdb's copy has only in-frame clones and lacks some. The repertoire consists of about 180,000 clones, with almost 85% occurring once and the leading ten covering around 0.98%. Material for sequencing was PBMCs. The origin of the receptors is a man aged 25 to 45 in good health and CMV-seronegative.

The chain joins TRBV21-1 to TRBJ1-1. TRBV21-1 is described as a pseudogene. This CDR3 has 14 amino acids. The CDR3 sequence is CASRVDGVDTEAFF. CDR3 nucleotides: TGTGCCAGCAGGGTAGATGGAGTGGACACTGAAGCTTTCTTT.

This chain joins TRBV5-1 and TRBJ2-7; TRBD2 matches 13 bases. The CDR3 totals 15 residues. Trimming cost V 4 bases and J 3 bases; bases outside gene matches: 4. Germline V lookup: CDR1 SGHRS, CDR2 YFSETQ. The CDR3 protein is CASSEGLAGYYEQYF. In nucleotides, the CDR3 is TGCGCCAGCAGCGAGGGACTAGCGGGATACTACGAGCAGTACTTC.

The V gene is TRBV7-9, the J gene TRBJ2-3, with 9 positions matching TRBD2. The CDR3 loop spans 18 amino acids. V lost 2 bases, J lost 0 bases, and 9 bases stayed unmatched. CDR1 and CDR2 from the germline V gene are SEHNR and FQNEAQ (reference sequence). This chain's CDR3 is CASSLRLAGLTSTDTQYF. The DNA for the CDR3 is TGTGCCAGCAGCTTACGGCTAGCGGGACTTACTAGCACAGATACGCAGTATTTT. Supplemented by reference TRBV7-9 and TRBJ2-3, the full variable domain reads DTGVSQNPRHKITKRGQNVTFRCDPISEHNRLYWYRQTLGQGPEFLTYFQNEAQLEKSRLLSDRFSAERPKGSFSTLEIQRTEQGDSAMYLCASSLRLAGLTSTDTQYFGPGTRLTVL.

CDR3 region: CAWSGGWGRETQYF. The CDR3 nucleotides read TGTGCCTGGAGTGGTGGCTGGGGGCGGGAGACCCAGTACTTC. This sequence joins TRBV30 and TRBJ2-5; perhaps TRBD1 as D (6 bases). The CDR3 runs to 14 residues. V was clipped by 1 base and J by 5 bases, with 14 bases between them. The germline CDR1 and CDR2 sequences are GTSNPN and SVGIG (reference sequence).

This clone turned up a few times. This chain joins TRBV29-1 and TRBJ1-4; a possible D gene is TRBD1 (6 bases). Germline values: CDR1 SQVTM, CDR2 ANQGSEA. This CDR3 comprises 13 residues. The germline V and J ends were trimmed by 6 bases and 7 bases, with 15 bases remaining between them. As DNA, the CDR3 is TGCAGCGTCGCGACAGGTTCGGCTGAAAAACTGTTTTTT. Its protein product is CSVATGSAEKLFF.

The chain carries TRBV27 and TRBJ1-2; 8 bases map to TRBD1. From germline, CDR1 is MNHEY and CDR2 SMNVEV (reference sequence). The CDR3 contains 13 residues. The junction had 8 bases not matched to a gene; V was cut back by 7 bases and J by 7 bases. CDR3 amino acids: CASTTNRGGGYTF. CDR3 DNA: TGTGCCAGCACGACGAACAGGGGGGGTGGCTACACCTTC.

This chain joins TRBV9 and TRBJ2-1; D gene unclear. There are 14 residues in the CDR3. The germline gives CDR1 SGDLS, CDR2 YYNGEE. The germline V and J ends were trimmed by 4 bases and 3 bases, with 11 bases remaining between them. The CDR3 sequence: CASSPRSYYNEQFF. DNA of the CDR3: TGTGCCAGCAGCCCGCGGAGTTACTACAATGAGCAGTTCTTC.

The genes are TRBV18 and TRBJ2-7, with a tentative D call TRBD1 (6 bases). V gave up 3 bases and J gave up 0 bases, with 12 bases separating them. The germline gives CDR1 KGHSH, CDR2 LQKENI. The CDR3 sequence is 15 residues long. The CDR3 sequence is CASSPGDKSSYEQYF. The CDR3 DNA reads TGTGCCAGCTCACCGGGGGACAAGAGCTCCTACGAGCAGTACTTC.

V usage is TRBV19 and J usage is TRBJ2-3; 8 bases agree with TRBD2. CDR1 is LNHDA, CDR2 SQIVND, per germline (reference sequence). The V segment lost 5 bases and the J segment 1 base; nucleotides outside the gene matches: 5. This CDR3 comprises 15 residues. The CDR3 sequence is CASSSPTSGTDTQYF. The CDR3 DNA reads TGTGCCAGTAGTTCGCCGACTAGCGGCACAGATACGCAGTATTTT. Full variable domain (rest looked up from reference TRBV19 and TRBJ2-3): DGGITQSPKYLFRKEGQNVTLSCEQNLNHDAMYWYRQDPGQGLRLIYYSQIVNDFQKGDIAEGYSVSREKKESFPLTVTSAQKNPTAFYLCASSSPTSGTDTQYFGPGTRLTVL.

This clone was observed once. The chain has TRBV7-2 and TRBJ2-1; 15 bases agree with TRBD2. The CDR3 loop spans 19 amino acids. Trimming took 5 bases from V and 6 from J; bases not matched to a gene: 14. Germline-derived CDR1 and CDR2 are SGHTA and FQGNSA. CDR3 coding DNA: TGTGCCAGCAGCCTACGGACTAGCGGGAGGGTTAGTCGGCCCAATGAGCAGTTCTTC. This translates into CASSLRTSGRVSRPNEQFF.

This sequence joins TRBV20-1 and TRBJ2-1; perhaps TRBD2 as D (5 bases). V gave up 1 base and J gave up 11 bases, with 9 bases separating them. The CDR3 runs to 11 residues. Germline lookup yields CDR1 DFQATT and CDR2 SNEGSKA (reference sequence). CDR3 loop: CSARGGGQQFF. DNA of the CDR3: TGCAGTGCTAGAGGTGGAGGTCAGCAGTTCTTC.

The V call is TRBV11-3, the J call TRBJ2-2; the D is unclear. Germline V gives CDR1 SGHNT, CDR2 YENEEA. With 1 base removed from V and 5 bases from J, the gap between germline ends came to 11 bases. The CDR3 sequence is 15 residues long. Here the CDR3 reads CASSLGGSATGELFF. The CDR3 coding sequence is TGTGCCAGCAGCTTAGGAGGCAGCGCTACCGGGGAGCTGTTTTTT.

The rearrangement joins TRBV9 to TRBJ1-2, with D possibly matching TRBD1 (6 bases). V was cut by 3 bases and J by 8 bases, with 11 bases left in between. The length of the CDR3 is 12 residues. From germline, CDR1 is SGDLS and CDR2 YYNGEE. The CDR3 coding sequence is TGTGCCAGCAGCGGACAGGTGGGGGGCTACACCTTC. Amino acid sequence: CASSGQVGGYTF.

The genes are TRBV5-1 and TRBJ2-1; D perhaps matches TRBD1 (7 bases). Between the trimmed V and J ends, which lost 4 bases and 7 bases, there was a span of 15 bases. This CDR3 has 14 residues. Germline assignment: CDR1 SGHRS and CDR2 YFSETQ. The CDR3 region has the DNA TGCGCCAGCAGCCCTTCGACAGGGAGGAATGAGCAGTTCTTC. Protein: CASSPSTGRNEQFF.

This clone showed up just a few times. This chain uses TRBV2 with TRBJ1-5, with no clear D. Germline lookup yields CDR1 SNHLY and CDR2 FYNNEI. The CDR3 extends over 13 amino acids. Deletions cut 4 bases from V and 6 bases from J, with 10 bases between. The CDR3 region has the DNA TGTGCCAGCAGTGGTGGAGCGAGTCAGCCCCAGCATTTT. This gives the protein CASSGGASQPQHF. The full variable domain, rest sourced from reference TRBV2 and TRBJ1-5, is EPEVTQTPSHQVTQMGQEVILRCVPISNHLYFYWYRQILGQKVEFLVSFYNNEISEKSEIFDDQFSVERPDGSNFTLKIRSTKLEDSAMYFCASSGGASQPQHFGDGTRLSIL.

This sequence joins TRBV2 and TRBJ1-1; weak D call: TRBD1 (5 bases). Trimming pared 0 bases from V and 4 bases from J, leaving 12 bases between. The CDR3 loop spans 15 amino acids. CDR1 SNHLY and CDR2 FYNNEI come from the germline V gene. The CDR3 sequence: CASSEALQGSTEAFF. For the CDR3, the DNA is TGTGCCAGCAGTGAAGCGCTTCAGGGTAGCACTGAAGCTTTCTTT.

J is TRBJ2-7 and V is TRBV28; 9 bases align to TRBD1. Germline CDR1 and CDR2: MDHEN and SYDVKM. This CDR3 has 14 amino acids. Trimming cost V 2 bases and J 7 bases; bases outside gene matches: 6. The DNA for the CDR3 is TGTGCCAGCAGTTTAACAGGGGGCGCGGAGGAGCAGTACTTC. It specifies CASSLTGGAEEQYF.

The chain carries TRBV7-9 and TRBJ1-4; D uncertain. CDR3 length: 15 residues. V was clipped by 2 bases and J by 1 base, with 8 bases between them. Germline V CDR1 and CDR2: SEHNR, FQNEAQ (reference sequence). The CDR3 loop reads CASSLSGQTNEKLFF. DNA for the CDR3: TGTGCCAGCAGCTTATCTGGCCAAACTAATGAAAAACTGTTTTTT. Supplemented by reference TRBV7-9 and TRBJ1-4, the full variable domain reads DTGVSQNPRHKITKRGQNVTFRCDPISEHNRLYWYRQTLGQGPEFLTYFQNEAQLEKSRLLSDRFSAERPKGSFSTLEIQRTEQGDSAMYLCASSLSGQTNEKLFFGSGTQLSVL.